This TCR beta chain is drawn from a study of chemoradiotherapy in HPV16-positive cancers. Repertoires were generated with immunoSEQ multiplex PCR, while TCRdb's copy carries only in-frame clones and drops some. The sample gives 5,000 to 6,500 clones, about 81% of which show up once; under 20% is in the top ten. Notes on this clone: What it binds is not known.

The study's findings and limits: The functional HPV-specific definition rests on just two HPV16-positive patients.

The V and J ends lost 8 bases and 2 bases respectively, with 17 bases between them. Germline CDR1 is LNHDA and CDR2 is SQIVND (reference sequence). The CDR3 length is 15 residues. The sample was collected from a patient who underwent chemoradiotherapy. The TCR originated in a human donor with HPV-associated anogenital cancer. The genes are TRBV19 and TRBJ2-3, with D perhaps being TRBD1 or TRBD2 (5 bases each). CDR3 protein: CASRSGPHITDTQYF. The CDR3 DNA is TGTGCCAGTCGATCGGGACCTCATATCACAGATACGCAGTATTTT.